The T cell receptor (beta chain) described here comes from a study of early T cells in non-severe SARS-CoV-2 infection (dated by TCRdb to the early 2020s). About the full investigation: TCR sequencing used bulk RNA from unsorted whole blood, so alpha and beta chains could not be paired.

To prepare the library, 5' RACE was applied. Instrument used: NextSeq 500. To correct for sequencing error and PCR bias, the TCR library protocol tagged individual cDNA molecules with unique molecular identifiers. Both TCR alpha and beta chains were sequenced, and tight co-correlation was observed between alpha and beta sequence abundances in each sample. For the original study's pipeline: V gene, J gene and CDR3 annotation of TCR sequences was performed with Decombinator V4. Expanded TCRs were defined as changing significantly between any two time points under a Poisson model with p below 0.0001. TCR abundances were normalised to the total number of TCRs sequenced per sample and were expressed as counts per million. TRAV1-2 paired with TRAJ12, TRAJ20 or TRAJ33 defined MAIT TCRs, while TRAV10 paired with TRAJ18 defined iNKT TCRs. VDJdb, accessed on 1 November 2021, was searched for TCRs annotated for CMV, EBV and SARS-CoV-2, and TCRs annotated for more than one antigen were excluded. The public reads were reanalyzed by TCRdb: fastp trimming at Q25, MiXCR alignment, in-frame beta chains only. Rows with a matching CDR3 protein are joined into one entry that keeps the most common DNA and genes. These V and J calls originate from TCRdb's pipeline instead of the authors' own analysis. Within this sample are around 88,000 distinct CDR3 sequences, with around 15% of them counted one time only. Roughly 7.2% of the sample goes to the ten largest clones.

Study-wide findings and limitations: VDJdb matching was skewed toward anti-spike CD8 responses and likely underestimated virus-specific expansions by missing private and CD4 specificities.

The study was a case-control design nested within a healthcare worker cohort in London, UK, with weekly nasopharyngeal swab PCR tests and blood sampling. Healthcare workers were recruited between 23 and 31 March 2020, during the week of the UK lockdown, and were followed weekly for up to about 15 weeks. This clonotype occurred many times. The antigen this receptor binds is unknown. Per-nucleotide qualities are absent, and no much larger clonotype sits a single base away. The CDR3 contains 10 residues, cysteine and phenylalanine counted. The retained sequence is limited to the CDR3, 30 bases, with the frame set at the first base. Looking up the germline V gene yields CDR1 SQVTM and CDR2 ANQGSEA. Between the V and J ends, shortened by 3 bases and 4 bases respectively, the junction contains 0 bases.

Recombination joined TRBV29-1 with TRBJ2-2; the D gene cannot be named for sure. The clonotype was recovered from an adult who was a healthcare worker with PCR-confirmed SARS-CoV-2 infection or an uninfected control (not recorded which). The sequencing input was whole blood. The sequence in DNA is TGCAGCGTTGACACCGGGGAGCTGTTTTTT. This encodes CSVDTGELFF.